The 4 T cell receptor beta chains presented below share a single source sample, sequenced in a study of shared T cell receptors in the human thymus. Some clones are missing from TCRdb's copy, which holds only in-frame ones; the method was immunoSEQ multiplex PCR. The sample holds around 730,000 clones, roughly 88% seen once. The sample was also linked to a second study, of human thymus T cells.

The sequenced sample was thymocytes. The receptors were gathered from a girl under three years old with a congenital heart defect.

As to this clone: At one end the junction does not follow the germline gene, possibly because of a read error. The chain has TRBV27 and TRBJ2-2; 12 bases match TRBD1. The CDR3 spans 17 residues. CDR1 and CDR2 (germline): MNHEY, SMNVEV (reference sequence). The CDR3 region has the DNA TGTGCCAGCACTTTACCGGGACAGGGGGCGCGGACCGGGGAGCTGTTTTTT. Protein product: CASTLPGQGARTGELFF.

The V call is TRBV5-1, the J call TRBJ2-7, with TRBD1 matching 10 bases. The CDR3 consists of 14 residues. The junction had 6 bases not matched to a gene; V was cut back by 6 bases and J by 3 bases. CDR1 is SGHRS, CDR2 YFSETQ, per germline. The CDR3 spells CASTPGQGFYEQYF. In nucleotides, the CDR3 is TGCGCCAGCACCCCGGGACAGGGGTTCTACGAGCAGTACTTC.

This chain connects TRBV7-9 to TRBJ1-1; TRBD1 agrees at 8 bases. The V gene end was trimmed by 5 bases and the J gene end by 1 base; junction bases not matched to a gene: 6. Per germline, CDR1 SEHNR and CDR2 FQNEAQ (reference sequence). The CDR3 is 15 amino acids. CDR3: CASSPDREGNTEAFF. The DNA of the CDR3 is TGTGCCAGCAGCCCGGACAGGGAGGGGAACACTGAAGCTTTCTTT.

The chain carries TRBV19 and TRBJ1-2, with 10 nucleotides matching TRBD1. With 3 bases clipped from V and 7 bases from J, the junction kept 5 bases outside the gene matches. This CDR3 comprises 14 residues. Per germline, CDR1 LNHDA and CDR2 SQIVND (reference sequence). The CDR3 DNA reads TGTGCCAGTAGTATCCCGGACAGGGGGGGTGGCTACACCTTC. Protein: CASSIPDRGGGYTF.